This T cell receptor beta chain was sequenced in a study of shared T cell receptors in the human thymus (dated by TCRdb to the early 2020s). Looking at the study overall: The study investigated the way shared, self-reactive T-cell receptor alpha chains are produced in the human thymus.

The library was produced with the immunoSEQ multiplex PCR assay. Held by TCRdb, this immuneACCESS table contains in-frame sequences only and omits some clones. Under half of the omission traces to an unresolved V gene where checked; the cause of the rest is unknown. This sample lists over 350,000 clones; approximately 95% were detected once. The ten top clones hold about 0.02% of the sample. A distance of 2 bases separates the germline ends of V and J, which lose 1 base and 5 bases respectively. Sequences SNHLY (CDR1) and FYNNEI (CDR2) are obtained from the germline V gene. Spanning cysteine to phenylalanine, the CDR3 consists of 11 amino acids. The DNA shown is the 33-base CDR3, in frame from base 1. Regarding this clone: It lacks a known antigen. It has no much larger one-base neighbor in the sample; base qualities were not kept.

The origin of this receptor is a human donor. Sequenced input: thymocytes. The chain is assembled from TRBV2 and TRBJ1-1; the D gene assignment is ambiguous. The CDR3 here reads CASSEVTEAFF. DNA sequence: TGTGCCAGCAGTGAAGTGACTGAAGCTTTCTTT. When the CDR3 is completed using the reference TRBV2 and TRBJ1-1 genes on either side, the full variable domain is EPEVTQTPSHQVTQMGQEVILRCVPISNHLYFYWYRQILGQKVEFLVSFYNNEISEKSEIFDDQFSVERPDGSNFTLKIRSTKLEDSAMYFCASSEVTEAFFGQGTRLTVV.